This T cell receptor (beta chain) comes out of a study of early T cells in non-severe SARS-CoV-2 infection. Study-level findings and limits: VDJdb-based matching was biased toward anti-spike CD8 responses and missed private and CD4 specificities.

This clonotype has a handful of counts. Its antigen is unknown. cDNA molecules, individually, were tagged with unique molecular identifiers. MiXCR, run by TCRdb on the 5' RACE reads, gives a single entry per CDR3 protein. The sample shows tens of thousands of distinct CDR3 sequences, approximately 4.8% of them seen only once. Trimming stripped 6 bases from V and 7 bases from J, with 10 bases between. There are 10 residues in the CDR3. CDR1 and CDR2 (germline): DFQATT, SNEGSKA (reference sequence). The clonotype was recovered from an adult who was a healthcare worker with PCR-confirmed SARS-CoV-2 infection or an uninfected control (not recorded which). Specimen: whole blood. This chain connects TRBV20-1 to TRBJ2-7; unclear D gene. This chain's CDR3 is CSAPTREQYF. The CDR3 DNA sequence: TGCAGTGCCCCCACAAGGGAGCAGTACTTC.